Each of the 24 T cell receptor beta chains below was sequenced from the same sample in a study of T cell responses to AZD1222 COVID-19 vaccine. The repertoire was sequenced with immunoSEQ multiplex PCR; TCRdb's copy has only in-frame clones and lacks some. The sample has roughly 150,000 clones, 90% seen once. The sequenced sample was peripheral blood, obtained on day 0 of AZD1222 vaccination. The source is an adult in good health.

This clone has a handful of counts. The chain recombines TRBV6-4 with TRBJ2-2, with D unclear. Per the germline V gene, CDR1 is MRHNA and CDR2 is SNTAGT. V was pared by 5 bases and J by 0 bases, with 4 bases between. The CDR3 has 13 amino acids. CDR3 amino acids: CASSSANTGELFF. CDR3 in DNA: TGTGCCAGCAGTAGCGCGAACACCGGGGAGCTGTTTTTT.

The V gene is TRBV2, the J gene TRBJ2-5; 7 bases map to TRBD2. In germline, CDR1 is SNHLY, CDR2 FYNNEI. The CDR3 extends over 14 amino acids. The V gene end was trimmed by 7 bases and the J gene end by 0 bases; junction bases not matched to a gene: 5. CDR3 bases: TGTGCCAGCACAGCTAGCGGAAACCAAGAGACCCAGTACTTC. It encodes CASTASGNQETQYF.

The V call is TRBV4-1, the J call TRBJ2-7, with 15 nucleotides matching TRBD2. This CDR3 has 18 residues. The V gene's germline CDR1 is MGHRA and CDR2 YSYEKL. Germline trimming cut 3 bases from V and 1 base from J; bases unmatched to any gene: 7. The CDR3 protein is CASSQGLAGGLRSYEQYF. DNA for the CDR3: TGCGCCAGCAGCCAGGGACTAGCGGGAGGCCTACGGTCCTACGAGCAGTACTTC.

This clone appeared a single time. The rearrangement links TRBV4-3 to TRBJ2-3; TRBD2 might be the D (5 bases). Looked up from germline, CDR1 is LGHNA and CDR2 is YSLEER. The CDR3 extends over 16 amino acids. V was clipped by 4 bases and J by 2 bases, with 16 bases between them. The CDR3 DNA reads TGCGCCAGCAGCCCAGGAGGTGTGGGGAACACAGATACGCAGTATTTT. Residues: CASSPGGVGNTDTQYF.

This chain uses TRBV9 with TRBJ1-5; possible D gene TRBD1, 5 bases. This CDR3 contains 14 residues. CDR1 SGDLS and CDR2 YYNGEE come from the germline V gene. The V gene lost 4 bases and the J gene lost 5 bases, with 13 bases spanning the gap. CDR3 loop: CASSPGHVDQPQHF. The CDR3 DNA reads as TGTGCCAGCAGCCCCGGACATGTCGATCAGCCCCAGCATTTT. The entire variable domain, with the rest obtained from reference TRBV9 and TRBJ1-5, is as follows: DSGVTQTPKHLITATGQRVTLRCSPRSGDLSVYWYQQSLDQGLQFLIQYYNGEERAKGNILERFSAQQFPDLHSELNLSSLELGDSALYFCASSPGHVDQPQHFGDGTRLSIL.

The gene calls are TRBV19 and TRBJ1-5, with unresolved D. The germline gives CDR1 LNHDA, CDR2 SQIVND (reference sequence). The CDR3 has 13 amino acids. The V and J ends lost 6 bases and 0 bases respectively, with 6 bases between them. The CDR3 loop is CASRQYSNQPQHF. The CDR3 nucleotides are TGTGCCAGTAGACAGTATAGCAATCAGCCCCAGCATTTT.

The count of this clone is one. CDR3 region: CASSLGPKGTEAFF. CDR3 DNA sequence: TGTGCCAGCAGCCTCGGTCCTAAGGGCACTGAAGCTTTCTTT. This rearrangement joins TRBV7-9 to TRBJ1-1; D gene ambiguous. V was clipped by 5 bases and J by 4 bases, with 14 bases between them. Germline V gives CDR1 SEHNR, CDR2 FQNEAQ (reference sequence). The CDR3 sequence is 14 residues long. Filled out from reference TRBV7-9 and TRBJ1-1, the complete variable domain reads DTGVSQNPRHKITKRGQNVTFRCDPISEHNRLYWYRQTLGQGPEFLTYFQNEAQLEKSRLLSDRFSAERPKGSFSTLEIQRTEQGDSAMYLCASSLGPKGTEAFFGQGTRLTVV.

This clone was detected a few times. V is TRBV4-2 and J is TRBJ1-1; 7 bases match TRBD1. Looked up from germline, CDR1 is LGHNA and CDR2 is YNFKEQ. This CDR3 has 16 residues. V lost 0 bases, J lost 6 bases, and 10 bases stayed unmatched. The CDR3 sequence is CASSQESAGGSPEAFF. CDR3 coding DNA: TGTGCCAGCAGCCAAGAATCGGCAGGGGGGTCTCCTGAAGCTTTCTTT.

This clone occurred a few times. The rearrangement joins TRBV28 to TRBJ1-2; 8 nucleotides agree with TRBD1. Germline assignment: CDR1 MDHEN and CDR2 SYDVKM. V lost 7 bases to trimming and J lost 3 bases; unmatched junction nucleotides: 7. This CDR3 is 14 amino acids long. For the CDR3, the DNA is TGTGCCAGCACCGACAGGGGAATTTACTATGGCTACACCTTC. Its translation: CASTDRGIYYGYTF.

The genes are TRBV4-3 and TRBJ2-3; TRBD1 or TRBD2 may be the D gene (6 bases each). The CDR3 consists of 17 residues. Germline V gene data show CDR1 as LGHNA and CDR2 as YSLEER. The germline V and J ends were trimmed by 4 bases and 1 base, with 18 bases remaining between them. CDR3 residues: CASSLNFGGVRTDTQYF. CDR3 nucleotide sequence: TGCGCCAGCAGCCTCAATTTCGGGGGCGTCCGCACAGATACGCAGTATTTT.

The gene calls are TRBV15 and TRBJ2-1; D gene ambiguous. Trimming took off 1 base at V and 6 bases at J, with 4 bases between the two ends. The CDR3 runs to 12 residues. In germline, CDR1 is LNHNV, CDR2 YYDKDF (reference sequence). The chain's CDR3 is CATSRVPNEQFF. The CDR3 bases are TGTGCCACCAGCAGAGTCCCCAATGAGCAGTTCTTC.

The CDR3 reads CASSHRLDINREAFF. CDR3 in DNA: TGTGCCAGCAGCCATCGATTAGACATAAACAGGGAAGCTTTCTTT. The chain couples TRBV7-9 to TRBJ1-1; TRBD1 might be the D (5 bases). The germline V and J ends were trimmed by 5 bases and 8 bases, with 21 bases remaining between them. The germline V gene has CDR1 SEHNR and CDR2 FQNEAQ (reference sequence). The CDR3 is 15 residues long.

The chain is built from TRBV29-1 and TRBJ2-3, with unresolved D. Germline assignment: CDR1 SQVTM and CDR2 ANQGSEA. With 3 bases removed from V and 0 bases from J, the gap between germline ends came to 10 bases. This CDR3 is 14 amino acids long. CDR3 in amino acids: CSVDGSSSTDTQYF. CDR3 DNA: TGCAGCGTTGATGGGTCTAGTAGCACAGATACGCAGTATTTT.

This clone was picked up a small number of times. The chain links TRBV7-3 to TRBJ1-1; 9 bases are shared with TRBD1. V dropped 5 bases and J dropped 3; count of bases not matched to a gene: 7. Germline assignment: CDR1 SGHTA and CDR2 FQGTGA. CDR3 length: 15 residues. The CDR3 coding sequence is TGTGCCAGCAGCCCCCTCGACAGGGGGGACACTGAAGCTTTCTTT. Residues: CASSPLDRGDTEAFF.

This clone was observed a single time. V is TRBV19 and J is TRBJ1-1; 9 nucleotides align to TRBD1. CDR3 length equals 14 residues. Losses at the gene ends were 7 bases for V and 11 bases for J; bases not matched to a gene: 14. The germline V gene has CDR1 LNHDA and CDR2 SQIVND (reference sequence). The CDR3 DNA reads TGTGCCAGTAACCCGGGACAGGGTATCGTGATGGCTTTCTTT. It yields the protein CASNPGQGIVMAFF.

Here the CDR3 DNA reads TGTGCCAGCAGCTTTGTGGCGGGAGGAGGTACCGGGGAGCTGTTTTTT. As protein: CASSFVAGGGTGELFF. This chain links TRBV5-5 with TRBJ2-2, with TRBD2 matching 8 bases. V lost 2 bases, J lost 5 bases, and 8 bases stayed unmatched. The CDR3 is 16 amino acids. Germline CDR1 and CDR2: SGHKS and YYEKEE (reference sequence).

The chain links TRBV7-9 to TRBJ2-1; D is uncertain. V lost 5 bases and J lost 9, with 11 bases in between. The CDR3 has 12 residues. CDR1 is SEHNR and CDR2 is FQNEAQ in the germline V gene (reference sequence). The CDR3 bases are TGTGCCAGCAGCACTCAGGCCCCTGAGCAGTTCTTC. Protein product: CASSTQAPEQFF.

The rearrangement joins TRBV12-3 or TRBV12-4 to TRBJ1-2; 7 bases match TRBD1. This CDR3 has 13 residues. Unmatched junction bases numbered 9, after V lost 6 bases and J lost 8 bases. The CDR3 DNA is TGTGCCAGCAGCCCCACAGGGGCGAGGGGCTACACCTTC. Translated, it gives CASSPTGARGYTF.

The rearrangement links TRBV7-3 to TRBJ2-3, with 10 positions matching TRBD2. CDR3 size: 16 residues. The V gene's germline CDR1 is SGHTA and CDR2 FQGTGA. The ends lost 1 base at V and 3 bases at J; junction bases unmatched: 4. CDR3 DNA sequence: TGTGCCAGCAGCTTAATTCCTAGCGGGAGTACAGATACGCAGTATTTT. This sequence encodes CASSLIPSGSTDTQYF. The variable domain in full, completed from reference TRBV7-3 and TRBJ2-3, reads GAGVSQTPSNKVTEKGKYVELRCDPISGHTALYWYRQSLGQGPEFLIYFQGTGAADDSGLPNDRFFAVRPEGSVSTLKIQRTERGDSAVYLCASSLIPSGSTDTQYFGPGTRLTVL.

J is TRBJ2-2 and V is TRBV11-3; D is possibly TRBD2 (6 bases). V gave up 1 base and J gave up 4 bases, with 10 bases separating them. The germline V gene has CDR1 SGHNT and CDR2 YENEEA. The CDR3 sequence is 15 residues long. The CDR3 sequence: CASSLGAGLTGELFF. The CDR3 nucleotides are TGTGCCAGCAGCTTAGGTGCGGGACTCACCGGGGAGCTGTTTTTT.

The chain couples TRBV13 to TRBJ1-1, with D maybe TRBD1 (5 bases). CDR1 and CDR2 (germline): PRHDT, FYEKMQ (reference sequence). This CDR3 spans 14 amino acids. V dropped 5 bases and J dropped 0 bases, with 10 bases sitting between them. This CDR3 is CASSPPGMNTEAFF. CDR3 nucleotides: TGTGCCAGCAGCCCCCCAGGGATGAACACTGAAGCTTTCTTT.

In its sample, this clone was seen once. The chain joins TRBV28 to TRBJ2-7; D may be TRBD1 or TRBD2 (5 bases each). Trimming stripped 10 bases from V and 5 bases from J, with 21 bases between. The CDR3 loop spans 14 amino acids. CDR1 and CDR2 from the germline V gene are MDHEN and SYDVKM. The CDR3 protein is CATTRPRGSHEQYF. In nucleotides, the CDR3 is TGTGCCACTACAAGGCCGAGGGGTTCTCACGAGCAGTACTTC. The whole variable domain, remainder taken from reference TRBV28 and TRBJ2-7, is DVKVTQSSRYLVKRTGEKVFLECVQDMDHENMFWYRQDPGLGLRLIYFSYDVKMKEKGDIPEGYSVSREKKERFSLILESASTNQTSMYLCATTRPRGSHEQYFGPGTRLTVT.

The chain recombines TRBV28 with TRBJ2-7, with 9 bases identical to TRBD2. With 4 bases clipped from V and 6 bases from J, the junction kept 10 bases outside the gene matches. The CDR3 is 15 residues long. Germline assignment: CDR1 MDHEN and CDR2 SYDVKM. This CDR3 is CASSSNSGSGREQYF. Here the CDR3 DNA reads TGTGCCAGCAGTTCCAATAGCGGGAGTGGTCGCGAGCAGTACTTC.

The chain joins TRBV18 to TRBJ1-1; no clear D. This CDR3 has 13 amino acids. In germline, CDR1 is KGHSH, CDR2 LQKENI. V lost 3 bases and J 5 bases, leaving 10 bases between the germline ends. The CDR3 DNA follows: TGTGCCAGCTCACCGGGAGCGGGTACTGAAGCTTTCTTT. Protein: CASSPGAGTEAFF.